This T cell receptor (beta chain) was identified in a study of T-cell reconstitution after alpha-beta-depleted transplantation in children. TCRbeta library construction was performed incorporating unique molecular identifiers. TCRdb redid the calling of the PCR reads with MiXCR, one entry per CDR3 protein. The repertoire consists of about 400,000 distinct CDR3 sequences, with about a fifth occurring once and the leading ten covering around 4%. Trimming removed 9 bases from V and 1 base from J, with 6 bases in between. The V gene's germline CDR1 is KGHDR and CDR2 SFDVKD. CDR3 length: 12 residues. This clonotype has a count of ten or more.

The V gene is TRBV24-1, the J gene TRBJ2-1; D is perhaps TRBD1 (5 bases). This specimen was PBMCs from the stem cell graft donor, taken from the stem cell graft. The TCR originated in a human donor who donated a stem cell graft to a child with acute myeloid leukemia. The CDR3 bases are TGTGCCACCCAGGGATCCTACAATGAGCAGTTCTTC. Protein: CATQGSYNEQFF.